One sample yielded the 5 T cell receptor beta chains listed below, sequenced in a study of identical twins. TCRdb re-analysed the 5' RACE reads in MiXCR, keeping a single row per CDR3 protein. The sample lists roughly 260,000 distinct CDR3 sequences, about 14% occurring once. Source material: memory (CD45RO+) T cells sorted from blood. Receptors originate from a woman aged 18-35 years in good health.

The chain combines TRBV5-1 with TRBJ2-3, with D possibly TRBD1 on 5 matching bases. There are 14 residues in the CDR3. V was pared by 4 bases and J by 0 bases, with 9 bases between. The germline CDR1 and CDR2 sequences are SGHRS and YFSETQ. The CDR3 spells CASSLGHSTDTQYF. The CDR3 DNA follows: TGCGCCAGCAGCCTCGGACACAGCACAGATACGCAGTATTTT.

The chain carries TRBV30 and TRBJ2-7; D call uncertain. The V and J ends lost 0 bases and 4 bases respectively, with 10 bases between them. The CDR3 loop spans 13 amino acids. Germline V CDR1 and CDR2: GTSNPN, SVGIG (reference sequence). The CDR3 protein is CAWSVRADYEQYF. The CDR3 DNA follows: TGTGCCTGGAGTGTACGGGCGGATTACGAGCAGTACTTC.

This clonotype was counted only a few times. The chain is built from TRBV5-6 and TRBJ2-3; D not certain. V was shortened by 0 bases and J by 3 bases, with 8 bases between the two germline ends. The CDR3 spans 14 residues. Germline CDR1 reads SGHDT; CDR2 reads YYEEEE. The CDR3 spells CASSLVRGTDTQYF. DNA for the CDR3: TGTGCCAGCAGCTTGGTCCGAGGTACAGATACGCAGTATTTT.

Turning to this clonotype: Mismatch with germline at one junction end may stem from a read error. This chain joins TRBV20-1 and TRBJ2-1, with D perhaps given as TRBD1 or TRBD2 (5 bases each). CDR3 length equals 12 residues. Germline values: CDR1 DFQATT, CDR2 SNEGSKA (reference sequence). The CDR3 DNA sequence: TGCAGTGCTAGAGGGGTCCGGGGCCAAGACCACTTC. Protein: CSARGVRGQDHF.

This clonotype was found a few times. The genes are TRBV6-2 or TRBV6-3 and TRBJ2-7, with 7 bases identical to TRBD2. J lost 2 bases, V lost 4 bases, and 5 bases had no gene match. Looked up from germline, CDR1 is MNHEY and CDR2 is SVGEGT. This CDR3 comprises 14 residues. The CDR3 region has the DNA TGTGCCAGCAGTTTACTAGCGTTCCCCTACGAGCAGTACTTC. It translates to CASSLLAFPYEQYF.